This section outlines one TCR beta chain sequence together with its context. These data are taken from a study of blood T cell repertoires in COVID-19. This table comes from immunoSEQ multiplex PCR, and its TCRdb copy is limited to in-frame clones, with some not included. The table includes under 150,000 clones, 70% to 85% detected once. The receptor comes from a woman of 80 years or more in a cohort sampled during active or convalescent COVID-19. Sample: peripheral blood.

CDR3 nucleotide sequence: TGTGCCAGTAGTCGCCCGGGATCCCGACCCCCAGATACGCAGTATTTT. Its translation is CASSRPGSRPPDTQYF. The J gene is TRBJ2-3, the V gene TRBV19; maybe TRBD2 (5 bases). Trimming pared 5 bases from V and 4 bases from J, leaving 19 bases between. The CDR3 extends over 16 amino acids. CDR1 and CDR2 from the germline V gene are LNHDA and SQIVND (reference sequence).